This T cell receptor (beta chain) was captured in a study of cytomegalovirus exposure and HLA in healthy donors. Study outcomes and limitations: The study put under 200 TCR beta chains on its list as cytomegalovirus-associated. Later analysis showed TCR association rates varying by HLA locus, highest for DRB1 and lowest for HLA-C. Exclusion as indistinguishable affected some V segments, including TRBV6-2 and TRBV6-3.

This clone was seen more than once but under ten times. What it binds is unknown. In germline, CDR1 is MNHEY, CDR2 SMNVEV (reference sequence). V dropped 0 bases and J dropped 4 bases, with 16 bases sitting between them. This CDR3 has 16 residues. 13 Jbeta primers and 60 Vbeta primers were used for the PCR. Data came from immunoSEQ multiplex PCR; TCRdb stores just in-frame clones and leaves some out. This table holds some 120,000 clones, over 8% found once. The clonotype was recovered from a man in his forties or fifties in good health and CMV-seronegative. The V and J genes are TRBV27 and TRBJ2-7; D remains ambiguous. Sequencing used PBMCs. The CDR3, as DNA: TGTGCCAGCAGTTTATCGACCCCAAGGCGGATTTACGAGCAGTACTTC. It specifies CASSLSTPRRIYEQYF.